This T cell receptor (beta chain) was sequenced during a study of T cell responses to AZD1222 COVID-19 vaccine. General study points: The repertoires were collected only after the peak T cell response. Nearly half of spike-specific TCRs reportedly target unmutated variant regions. Distributed over spike, vaccine-associated CD4 TCRs predominated at 160-218 and 743-854.

In its sample, this clone was seen a few times. Its antigen is undetermined. With 2 bases removed from V and 6 bases from J, the gap between germline ends came to 10 bases. The germline gives CDR1 GTSNPN, CDR2 SVGIG (reference sequence). There are 12 residues in the CDR3. The method was immunoSEQ multiplex PCR; TCRdb's version includes in-frame clones alone and lacks a portion of them. Of under 150,000 clones listed, more than 85% were seen once; the top ten hold 1.6%. Sequenced here: peripheral blood, sampled on day 0 of AZD1222 vaccination. The rearrangement uses TRBV30 and TRBJ1-1; possible D gene TRBD1, 5 bases. The TCR comes from an adult in good health. Here the CDR3 reads CAWSTGQSEAFF. In DNA, the CDR3 is TGTGCCTGGAGTACGGGGCAGTCTGAAGCTTTCTTT.